Listed here are 6 T cell receptor beta chains from one sample, sequenced in a study of blood T cells in healthy people across ages. The authors ran a second PCR of 7 to 11 cycles using a sample-barcoded 5' primer and a J-beta primer mix. TCRdb analysed the 5' RACE reads with MiXCR anew, one entry per CDR3 protein. The sample carries around 650,000 distinct CDR3 sequences, roughly 41% recorded once. The sample taken for sequencing was blood. All receptors derive from a man older than 75 in good health.

This clonotype occurred a few times. The chain joins TRBV25-1 to TRBJ2-5; either TRBD1 or TRBD2 may fit D (6 bases each). This CDR3 has 15 residues. Germline V gene data show CDR1 as MGHDK and CDR2 as SYGVNS. Deletions cut 6 bases from V and 4 bases from J, with 18 bases between. This CDR3 reads CASRPDRGRVETQYF. The CDR3 DNA is TGTGCCAGCAGGCCCGATCGGGGGCGCGTAGAGACCCAGTACTTC.

The chain uses TRBV20-1 and TRBJ2-3, with 7 bases aligning to TRBD1. The CDR3 loop spans 11 amino acids. The V gene end was trimmed by 5 bases and the J gene end by 6 bases; junction bases not matched to a gene: 2. The germline CDR1 and CDR2 sequences are DFQATT and SNEGSKA (reference sequence). As DNA, the CDR3 is TGCAGTGCTCCGACAGGGGATACGCAGTATTTT. Amino acid sequence: CSAPTGDTQYF.

The chain combines TRBV5-4 with TRBJ2-5; 7 bases are a match to TRBD2. Germline values: CDR1 SGHNT, CDR2 YYREEE (reference sequence). The trim removed 0 bases at V and 1 base at J, leaving 6 bases unmatched. This CDR3 has 16 amino acids. CDR3 sequence reads: CASSLGAGAIQETQYF. The CDR3 DNA reads as TGTGCCAGCAGCTTGGGGGCGGGAGCAATCCAAGAGACCCAGTACTTC. The whole variable domain, remainder taken from reference TRBV5-4 and TRBJ2-5, is ETGVTQSPTHLIKTRGQQVTLRCSSQSGHNTVSWYQQALGQGPQFIFQYYREEENGRGNFPPRFSGLQFPNYSSELNVNALELDDSALYLCASSLGAGAIQETQYFGPGTRLLVL.

The chain uses TRBV20-1 and TRBJ1-6, with 7 bases identical to TRBD1. Trimming removed 6 bases from V and 10 bases from J; junction bases left unmatched: 9. The germline gives CDR1 DFQATT, CDR2 SNEGSKA (reference sequence). This CDR3 region has 13 residues. The CDR3 protein is CSATTGLGSPLHF. CDR3 DNA sequence: TGCAGTGCGACGACAGGGCTAGGGTCACCCCTCCACTTT.

The genes are TRBV3-1 and TRBJ2-1, with TRBD1 identical over 10 bases. V lost 3 bases and J lost 6; bases outside the gene matches: 5. CDR3 length equals 15 residues. CDR1 LGHDT and CDR2 YNNKEL come from the germline V gene (reference sequence). CDR3 sequence (DNA): TGTGCCAGCAGCCAGGCCGGGACAGGGGTCAATGAGCAGTTCTTC. This codes for CASSQAGTGVNEQFF.

This chain joins TRBV7-2 and TRBJ2-5, with TRBD2 as a possible D gene (6 bases). This CDR3 has 12 amino acids. CDR1 and CDR2 (germline): SGHTA, FQGNSA. The germline V and J ends were trimmed by 5 bases and 7 bases, with 11 bases remaining between them. This CDR3 reads CASSGDSRTQYF. The CDR3 region has the DNA TGTGCCAGCAGCGGGGACTCACGGACCCAGTACTTC.